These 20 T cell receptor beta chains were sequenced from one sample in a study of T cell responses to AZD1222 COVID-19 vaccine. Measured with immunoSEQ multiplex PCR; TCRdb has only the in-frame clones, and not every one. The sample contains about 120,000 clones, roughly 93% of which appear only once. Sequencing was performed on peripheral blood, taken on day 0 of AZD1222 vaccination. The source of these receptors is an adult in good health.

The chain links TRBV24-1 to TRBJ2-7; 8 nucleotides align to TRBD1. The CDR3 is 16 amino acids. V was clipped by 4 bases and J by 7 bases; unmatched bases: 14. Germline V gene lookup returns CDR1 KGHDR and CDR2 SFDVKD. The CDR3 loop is CATSDARTGRPREQYF. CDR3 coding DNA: TGTGCCACCAGTGACGCTCGGACAGGGAGGCCTCGGGAGCAGTACTTC.

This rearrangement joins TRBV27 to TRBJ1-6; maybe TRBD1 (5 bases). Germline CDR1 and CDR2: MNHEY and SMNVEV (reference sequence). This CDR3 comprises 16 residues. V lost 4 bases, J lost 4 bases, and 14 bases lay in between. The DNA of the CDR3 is TGTGCCAGCAGTTCCCGGGCCGGGGCTTATAATTCACCCCTCCACTTT. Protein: CASSSRAGAYNSPLHF.

CDR3 nucleotides: TGTGCCAGCAGTGAGTTGGGGGGGATTCCGGGACGGACTGAAAAACTGTTTTTT. Translation: CASSELGGIPGRTEKLFF. The chain employs TRBV6-1 and TRBJ1-4; possibly TRBD1 for D (5 bases). Germline values: CDR1 MNHNS, CDR2 SASEGT. Trimming stripped 3 bases from V and 7 bases from J, with 24 bases between. The CDR3 runs 18 residues.

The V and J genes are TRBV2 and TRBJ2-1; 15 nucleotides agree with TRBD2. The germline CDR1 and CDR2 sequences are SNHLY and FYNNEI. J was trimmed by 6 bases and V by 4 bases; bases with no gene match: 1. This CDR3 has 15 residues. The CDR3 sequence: CASSGTSGRANEQFF. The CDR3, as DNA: TGTGCCAGCAGTGGGACTAGCGGGAGGGCCAATGAGCAGTTCTTC.

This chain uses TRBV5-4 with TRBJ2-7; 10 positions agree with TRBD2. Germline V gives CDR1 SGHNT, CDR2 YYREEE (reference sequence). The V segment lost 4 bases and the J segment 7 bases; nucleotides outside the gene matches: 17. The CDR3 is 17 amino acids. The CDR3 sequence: CASSPRQREGQVWEQYF. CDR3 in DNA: TGTGCCAGCAGCCCCCGGCAGCGGGAGGGCCAAGTTTGGGAGCAGTACTTC.

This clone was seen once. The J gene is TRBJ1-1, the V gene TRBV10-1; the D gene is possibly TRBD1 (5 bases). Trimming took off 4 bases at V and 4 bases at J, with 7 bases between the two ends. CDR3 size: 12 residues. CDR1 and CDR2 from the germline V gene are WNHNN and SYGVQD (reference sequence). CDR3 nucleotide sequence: TGCGCCAGCAGTGCAGGGCCCACTGAAGCTTTCTTT. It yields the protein CASSAGPTEAFF.

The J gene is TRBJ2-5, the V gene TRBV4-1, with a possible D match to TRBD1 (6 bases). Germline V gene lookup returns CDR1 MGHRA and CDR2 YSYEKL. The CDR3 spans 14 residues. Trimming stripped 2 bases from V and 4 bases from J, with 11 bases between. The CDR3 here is CASSQPLGGETQYF. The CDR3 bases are TGCGCCAGCAGCCAACCACTAGGGGGAGAGACCCAGTACTTC.

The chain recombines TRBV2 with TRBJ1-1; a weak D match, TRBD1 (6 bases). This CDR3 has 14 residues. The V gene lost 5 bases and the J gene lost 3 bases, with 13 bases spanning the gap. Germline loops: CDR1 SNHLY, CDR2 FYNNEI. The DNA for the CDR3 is TGTGCCAGCAGTATGACCCCAGGGGACACTGAAGCTTTCTTT. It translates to CASSMTPGDTEAFF.

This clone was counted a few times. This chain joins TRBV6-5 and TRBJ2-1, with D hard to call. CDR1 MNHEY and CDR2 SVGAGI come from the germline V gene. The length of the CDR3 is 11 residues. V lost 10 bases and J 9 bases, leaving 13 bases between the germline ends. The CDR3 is CATSWAGEQFF. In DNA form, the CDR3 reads TGTGCCACTTCATGGGCCGGTGAGCAGTTCTTC.

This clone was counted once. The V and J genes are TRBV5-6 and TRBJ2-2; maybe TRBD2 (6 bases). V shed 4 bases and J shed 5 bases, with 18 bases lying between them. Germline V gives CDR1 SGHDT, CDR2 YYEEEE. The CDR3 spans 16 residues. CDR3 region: CASSLVRGRETGELFF. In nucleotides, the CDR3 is TGTGCCAGCAGCCTGGTTCGGGGCCGGGAGACCGGGGAGCTGTTTTTT.

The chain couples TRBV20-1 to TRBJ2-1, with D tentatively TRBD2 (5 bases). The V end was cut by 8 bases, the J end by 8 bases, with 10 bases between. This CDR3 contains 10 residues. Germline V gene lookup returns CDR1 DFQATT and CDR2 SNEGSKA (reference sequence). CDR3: CSTGWDEQFF. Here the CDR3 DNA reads TGCAGTACGGGGTGGGATGAGCAGTTCTTC.

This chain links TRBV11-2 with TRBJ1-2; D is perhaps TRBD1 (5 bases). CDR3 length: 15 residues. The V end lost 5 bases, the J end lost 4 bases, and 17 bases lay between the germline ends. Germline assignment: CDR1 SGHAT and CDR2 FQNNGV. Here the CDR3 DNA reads TGTGCCAGCAGCAAACAGGTCATCGGCTCCTATGGCTACACCTTC. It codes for CASSKQVIGSYGYTF. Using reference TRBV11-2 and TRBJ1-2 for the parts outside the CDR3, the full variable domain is EAGVAQSPRYKIIEKRQSVAFWCNPISGHATLYWYQQILGQGPKLLIQFQNNGVVDDSQLPKDRFSAERLKGVDSTLKIQPAKLEDSAVYLCASSKQVIGSYGYTFGSGTRLTVV.

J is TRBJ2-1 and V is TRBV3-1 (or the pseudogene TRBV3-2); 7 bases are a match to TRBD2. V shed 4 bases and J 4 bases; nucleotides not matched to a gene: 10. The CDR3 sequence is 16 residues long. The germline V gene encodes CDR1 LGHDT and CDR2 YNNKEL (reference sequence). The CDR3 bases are TGTGCCAGCAGCCGGGGGGAGGGGAGAACTTACAATGAGCAGTTCTTC. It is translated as CASSRGEGRTYNEQFF.

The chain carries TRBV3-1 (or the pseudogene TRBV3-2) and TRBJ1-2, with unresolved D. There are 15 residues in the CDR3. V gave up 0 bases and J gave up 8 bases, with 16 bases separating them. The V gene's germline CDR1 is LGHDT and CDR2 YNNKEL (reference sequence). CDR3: CASSQEDPVLSGYTF. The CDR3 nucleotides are TGTGCCAGCAGCCAAGAAGACCCGGTGCTCTCGGGCTACACCTTC.

The CDR3: CASRREPIYGYTF. The CDR3 bases are TGTGCCAGTAGAAGGGAGCCGATCTATGGCTACACCTTC. This chain joins TRBV19 and TRBJ1-2; D not certain. V lost 6 bases, J lost 4 bases, and 12 bases lay in between. The CDR3 has 13 residues. CDR1 is LNHDA, CDR2 SQIVND, per germline (reference sequence).

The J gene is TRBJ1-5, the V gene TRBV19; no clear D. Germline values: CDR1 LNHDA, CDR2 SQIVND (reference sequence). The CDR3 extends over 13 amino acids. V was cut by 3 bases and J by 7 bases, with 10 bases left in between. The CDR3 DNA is TGTGCCAGTAGTATCTGGATAGAACAGCCCCAGCATTTT. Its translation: CASSIWIEQPQHF.

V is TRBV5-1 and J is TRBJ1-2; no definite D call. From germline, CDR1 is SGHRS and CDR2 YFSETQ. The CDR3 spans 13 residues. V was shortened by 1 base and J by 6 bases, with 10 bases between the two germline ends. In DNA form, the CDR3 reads TGCGCCAGCAGCTTGACCCCCGGCAATGGCTACACCTTC. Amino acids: CASSLTPGNGYTF.

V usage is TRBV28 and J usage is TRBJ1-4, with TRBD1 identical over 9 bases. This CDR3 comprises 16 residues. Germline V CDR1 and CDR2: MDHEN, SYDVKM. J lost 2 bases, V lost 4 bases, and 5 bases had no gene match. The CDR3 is CASSSGTGRTNEKLFF. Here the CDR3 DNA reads TGTGCCAGCAGTTCCGGGACAGGGAGGACTAATGAAAAACTGTTTTTT. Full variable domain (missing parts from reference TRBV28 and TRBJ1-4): DVKVTQSSRYLVKRTGEKVFLECVQDMDHENMFWYRQDPGLGLRLIYFSYDVKMKEKGDIPEGYSVSREKKERFSLILESASTNQTSMYLCASSSGTGRTNEKLFFGSGTQLSVL.

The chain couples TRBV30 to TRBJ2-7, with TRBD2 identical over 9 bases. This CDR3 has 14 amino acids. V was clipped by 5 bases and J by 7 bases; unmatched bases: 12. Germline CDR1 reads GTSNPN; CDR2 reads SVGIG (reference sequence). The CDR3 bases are TGTGCCTGGTTTGGAGCGGGAGGTCTCGGGGAGCAGTACTTC. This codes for CAWFGAGGLGEQYF.

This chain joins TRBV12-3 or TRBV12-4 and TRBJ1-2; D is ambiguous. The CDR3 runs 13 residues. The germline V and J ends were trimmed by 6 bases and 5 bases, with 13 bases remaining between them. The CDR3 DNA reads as TGTGCCAGCAGCTGGGGAAAGAAGTATGGCTACACCTTC. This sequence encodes CASSWGKKYGYTF.